This T cell receptor (beta chain) stems from a study of CD8+ T cells in alopecia areata. About the research overall: Percent of scalp involved defined treated patients' severity scores.

The CDR3 spans 16 residues. Germline V lookup: CDR1 PRHDT, CDR2 FYEKMQ (reference sequence). V lost 5 bases and J 2 bases, leaving 18 bases between the germline ends. cDNA reverse transcribed from extracted RNA served as the sequencing template. TCRdb's copy holds only in-frame clones and misses some; the assay was immunoSEQ multiplex PCR. Of 85,000 to 95,000 clones in the sample, just over 70% were seen once. Regarding treatment: oral pan-JAK inhibitor, 5-10 mg twice daily. Both peripheral blood and punch biopsies of lesional scalp skin were obtained from patients who had alopecia areata. Turning to this clone: Its antigen is currently unknown.

Whole-study findings and limits: With tofacitinib ongoing, many expanded lesional clones persisted in both scalp and blood. Relative to mice, TCR sharing across patients was less clear, a difference possibly HLA-related.

J is TRBJ1-2 and V is TRBV13; maybe TRBD1 (5 bases). This specimen consisted of CD8+ T cells sorted from blood, obtained between weeks 44 and 45, from a patient treated with tofacitinib. The TCR sequence derives from a human donor with alopecia areata. The CDR3 loop reads CASSQRAGRKNYGYTF. Here the CDR3 DNA reads TGTGCCAGCAGCCAAAGAGCGGGACGGAAAAACTATGGCTACACCTTC.